The 13 T cell receptor beta chains reported below all come from one sample, sequenced in a study of blood T cell repertoires in COVID-19. This table comes from immunoSEQ multiplex PCR, and its TCRdb copy is limited to in-frame clones, with some not included. The sample holds 150,000 to 200,000 clones, 88% seen once. The material sequenced was PBMCs or T cells enriched from blood (not recorded which). All receptors come from a woman younger than 35 who had recovered from COVID-19.

The chain recombines TRBV4-2 with TRBJ2-5; 10 nucleotides align to TRBD2. The CDR3 is 23 residues long. Germline V gene data show CDR1 as LGHNA and CDR2 as YNFKEQ. V lost 0 bases and J lost 4; bases outside the gene matches: 26. The chain's CDR3 is CASSQEGRGYPGGSGRGLETQYF. CDR3 DNA: TGTGCCAGCAGCCAAGAGGGGCGGGGCTATCCCGGCGGAAGCGGGAGGGGGTTAGAGACCCAGTACTTC.

The rearrangement uses TRBV11-2 and TRBJ1-2; no clear D gene. Trimming pared 4 bases from V and 4 bases from J, leaving 16 bases between. CDR1 is SGHAT, CDR2 FQNNGV, per germline. The CDR3 contains 15 residues. The CDR3: CASSSSAGYIYGYTF. The CDR3 DNA is TGTGCCAGCAGCTCCTCGGCAGGTTACATCTATGGCTACACCTTC.

The chain employs TRBV6-1 and TRBJ1-4; 10 bases line up with TRBD1. The V gene end was trimmed by 2 bases and the J gene end by 15 bases; junction bases not matched to a gene: 12. Germline-derived CDR1 and CDR2 are MNHNS and SASEGT. CDR3 length equals 15 residues. As DNA, the CDR3 is TGTGCCAGCAGTGAATTGGGACAGGGGAACCATCTGGTGTTTTTT. Protein product: CASSELGQGNHLVFF.

Regarding this clone: In the same sample, other DNA sequences code for this CDR3. The CDR3 is CASSPPGYEQYF. The CDR3 DNA reads TGTGCCAGCAGCCCTCCGGGGTACGAGCAGTACTTC. This rearrangement joins TRBV28 to TRBJ2-7; D possibly corresponds to TRBD2 (5 bases). Germline values: CDR1 MDHEN, CDR2 SYDVKM. V shed 6 bases and J shed 4 bases, with 10 bases lying between them. This CDR3 is built from 12 residues.

The V and J genes are TRBV5-8 and TRBJ2-7, with TRBD2 matching over 7 bases. The V gene's germline CDR1 is SGHTS and CDR2 YDEGEE. This CDR3 has 14 residues. Trimming cost V 0 bases and J 3 bases; bases outside gene matches: 3. In DNA, the CDR3 is TGTGCCAGCAGCTTGGCCGCGGGGGACTACGAGCAGTACTTC. Amino acids: CASSLAAGDYEQYF.

The chain joins TRBV4-1 to TRBJ2-7; D might be TRBD1 (6 bases). CDR1 MGHRA and CDR2 YSYEKL come from the germline V gene. The germline V and J ends were trimmed by 4 bases and 3 bases, with 22 bases remaining between them. The CDR3 spans 17 residues. CDR3 loop: CASSRNLQGVPLYEQYF. The CDR3 DNA reads TGCGCCAGCAGCCGGAATCTACAGGGAGTCCCTCTCTACGAGCAGTACTTC.

The chain has TRBV30 and TRBJ1-1; D remains ambiguous. The CDR3 loop spans 10 amino acids. Between the trimmed V and J ends, which lost 7 bases and 7 bases, there was a span of 10 bases. Germline V lookup: CDR1 GTSNPN, CDR2 SVGIG (reference sequence). CDR3 bases: TGTGCCTCCCGGGAGGTTGAAGCTTTCTTT. Translating it yields CASREVEAFF.

J is TRBJ1-2 and V is TRBV3-1 (or the pseudogene TRBV3-2); 7 positions agree with TRBD1. The CDR3 consists of 15 residues. Germline trimming cut 6 bases from V and 7 bases from J; bases unmatched to any gene: 14. Per germline, CDR1 LGHDT and CDR2 YNNKEL (reference sequence). The CDR3 spells CASSLTGTARAGYTF. Written as DNA, the CDR3 is TGTGCCAGCAGTCTTACCGGGACAGCCAGGGCTGGCTACACCTTC.

The chain carries TRBV5-5 and TRBJ1-2; 9 bases are shared with TRBD1. Germline V gives CDR1 SGHKS, CDR2 YYEKEE (reference sequence). The CDR3 is made up of 14 amino acids. The ends lost 3 bases at V and 8 bases at J; junction bases unmatched: 8. The CDR3 DNA reads TGTGCCAGCAGCTCCCCCGGGACAGGGAGCGGCTACACCTTC. Protein product: CASSSPGTGSGYTF.

This chain connects TRBV7-2 to TRBJ2-7; D gene unclear. This CDR3 comprises 14 residues. Trimming took off 5 bases at V and 0 bases at J, with 11 bases between the two ends. The V gene's germline CDR1 is SGHTA and CDR2 FQGNSA. The CDR3 protein is CASSQYGSSYEQYF. CDR3 in DNA: TGTGCCAGCAGCCAGTACGGGTCCTCCTACGAGCAGTACTTC.

The chain employs TRBV7-2 and TRBJ1-1; D gene ambiguous. The CDR3 contains 13 residues. V lost 5 bases, J lost 1 base, and 8 bases lay in between. Per the germline V gene, CDR1 is SGHTA and CDR2 is FQGNSA. The CDR3 loop reads CASSQSGNTEAFF. CDR3 nucleotide sequence: TGTGCCAGCAGCCAATCAGGGAACACTGAAGCTTTCTTT.

The chain couples TRBV7-9 to TRBJ2-5; 11 bases map to TRBD2. V lost 5 bases, J lost 5 bases, and 10 bases stayed unmatched. Germline CDR1 reads SEHNR; CDR2 reads FQNEAQ (reference sequence). This CDR3 region has 16 residues. The DNA of the CDR3 is TGTGCCAGCAGCCCCCGGACTAGCGGGTGGGGGGAGACCCAGTACTTC. Its protein product is CASSPRTSGWGETQYF.

The gene calls are TRBV2 and TRBJ1-5; D perhaps matches TRBD1 (5 bases). V was cut by 8 bases and J by 6 bases, with 20 bases left in between. Germline CDR1 is SNHLY and CDR2 is FYNNEI. The CDR3 runs to 15 residues. Here the CDR3 DNA reads TGTGCCAGCGGTGGTTCGGGGGTTCCCGGTCAGCCCCAGCATTTT. Translated: CASGGSGVPGQPQHF. Full variable domain (rest looked up from reference TRBV2 and TRBJ1-5): EPEVTQTPSHQVTQMGQEVILRCVPISNHLYFYWYRQILGQKVEFLVSFYNNEISEKSEIFDDQFSVERPDGSNFTLKIRSTKLEDSAMYFCASGGSGVPGQPQHFGDGTRLSIL.